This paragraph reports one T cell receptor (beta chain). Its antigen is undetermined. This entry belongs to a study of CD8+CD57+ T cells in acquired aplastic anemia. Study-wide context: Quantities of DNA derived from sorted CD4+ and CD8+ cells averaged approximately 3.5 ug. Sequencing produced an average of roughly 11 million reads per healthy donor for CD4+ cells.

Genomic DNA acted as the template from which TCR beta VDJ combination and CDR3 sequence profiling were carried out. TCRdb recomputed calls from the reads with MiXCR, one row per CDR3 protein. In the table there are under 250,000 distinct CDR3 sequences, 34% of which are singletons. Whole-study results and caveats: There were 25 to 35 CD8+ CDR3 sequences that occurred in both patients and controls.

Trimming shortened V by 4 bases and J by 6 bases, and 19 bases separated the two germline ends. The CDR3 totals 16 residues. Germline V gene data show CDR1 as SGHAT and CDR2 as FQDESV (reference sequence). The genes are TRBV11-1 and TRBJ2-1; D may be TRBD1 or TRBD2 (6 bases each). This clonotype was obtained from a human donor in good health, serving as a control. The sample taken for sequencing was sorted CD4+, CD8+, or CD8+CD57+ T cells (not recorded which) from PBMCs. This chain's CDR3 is CASSSKGRGLVNEQFF. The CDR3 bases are TGTGCCAGCAGCTCGAAGGGTCGGGGGCTGGTCAATGAGCAGTTCTTC.